This TCR beta chain was obtained from a study of control samples from healthy donors and cancer patients. Method: immunoSEQ multiplex PCR; TCRdb's copy keeps in-frame clones and lacks some. Of 2,500 to 3,000 clones listed, approximately 94% are singletons. Trimming cost V 0 bases and J 3 bases, with 9 bases left between them. The CDR3 is 14 residues long. In germline, CDR1 is SGHVS, CDR2 FQNEAQ. This clone was seen only a few times. The source is a man between 65 and 85 years old with lung cancer. V gene TRBV7-8 combines with J gene TRBJ2-7; D is undetermined. The sequenced sample was PBMCs. CDR3 DNA: TGTGCCAGCAGCTTAGCTGCAGGTTACTACGAGCAGTACTTC. Translation: CASSLAAGYYEQYF.